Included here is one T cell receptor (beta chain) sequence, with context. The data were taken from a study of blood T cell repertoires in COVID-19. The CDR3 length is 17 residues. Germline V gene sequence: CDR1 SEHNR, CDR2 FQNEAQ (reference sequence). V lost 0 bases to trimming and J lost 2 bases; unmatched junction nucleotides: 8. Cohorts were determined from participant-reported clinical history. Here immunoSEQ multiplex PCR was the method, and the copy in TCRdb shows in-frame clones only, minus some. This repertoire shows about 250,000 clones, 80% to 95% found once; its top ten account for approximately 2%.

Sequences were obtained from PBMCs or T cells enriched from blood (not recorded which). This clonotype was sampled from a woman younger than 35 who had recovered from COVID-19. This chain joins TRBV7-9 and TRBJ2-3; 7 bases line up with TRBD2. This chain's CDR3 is CASSLAISGSSTDTQYF. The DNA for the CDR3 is TGTGCCAGCAGCTTAGCGATTAGCGGGTCCTCCACAGATACGCAGTATTTT. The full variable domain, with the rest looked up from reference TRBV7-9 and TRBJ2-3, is DTGVSQNPRHKITKRGQNVTFRCDPISEHNRLYWYRQTLGQGPEFLTYFQNEAQLEKSRLLSDRFSAERPKGSFSTLEIQRTEQGDSAMYLCASSLAISGSSTDTQYFGPGTRLTVL.